This T cell receptor beta chain was obtained from a study of CD8+ T cells in alopecia areata. This clone turned up a few times. No antigen is known for it. Treatment meaning: oral pan-JAK inhibitor, 5-10 mg twice daily. Those with alopecia areata gave lesional scalp punch biopsies and peripheral blood. V lost 3 bases and J 10 bases, leaving 15 bases between the germline ends. This CDR3 region has 13 residues. Germline assignment: CDR1 SQVTM and CDR2 ANQGSEA. Sequencing templates came from extracted RNA that was reverse transcribed into cDNA. The method was immunoSEQ multiplex PCR; TCRdb's version includes in-frame clones alone and lacks a portion of them. The table includes approximately 200,000 clones, roughly 60% detected once. Study-level findings and limits: Against the mouse data, patients shared TCRs less clearly, possibly for HLA reasons. Relative to normal scalp, lesional scalp, especially alopecia totalis/universalis, showed higher clonality.

The rearrangement joins TRBV29-1 to TRBJ1-4; D is uncertain. The sequencing here drew on CD4+ T cells sorted from blood, taken at week 24, from a patient treated with tofacitinib. This TCR was sampled from a human donor with alopecia areata. The CDR3 region has the DNA TGCAGCGTTGAGGCGGTTAACAAAGGAAAACTGTTTTTT. Its translation: CSVEAVNKGKLFF.